Detailed here is one T cell receptor beta chain. The CDR3 runs to 13 residues. With 5 bases removed from V and 4 bases from J, the gap between germline ends came to 11 bases. The germline gives CDR1 SNHLY, CDR2 FYNNEI. This sample is part of a study of blood T cell repertoires in COVID-19. Data came from immunoSEQ multiplex PCR; TCRdb stores just in-frame clones and leaves some out. The sample holds about 340,000 clones, about 92% seen once. The sample consisted of PBMCs or T cells enriched from blood (not recorded which). The chain has TRBV2 and TRBJ1-1; D may be TRBD1 (6 bases). The TCR originated in a woman aged 25 to 39 who had recovered from COVID-19. The CDR3 nucleotides are TGTGCCAGCAGTTTAATACAGGGCACTGAAGCTTTCTTT. Translated: CASSLIQGTEAFF.